The TCR beta chain under discussion was sequenced for a study of control samples from healthy donors and cancer patients. This CDR3 has 13 residues. With 5 bases clipped from V and 16 bases from J, the junction kept 13 bases outside the gene matches. Per the germline V gene, CDR1 is SGHVS and CDR2 is FQNEAQ. The assay was immunoSEQ multiplex PCR, and TCRdb's table has in-frame clones only and misses some. The sample has about 150,000 clones, around 94% seen once; the top ten hold over 1.3%. The material sequenced was blood. The chain has TRBV7-8 and TRBJ1-5; 8 nucleotides line up with TRBD1. The receptor comes from a woman in her late teens or twenties in good health. The CDR3 DNA sequence: TGTGCCAGCAGCGGCAGGGTACAGGGGGATCGTCATTTT. Encoded protein: CASSGRVQGDRHF.